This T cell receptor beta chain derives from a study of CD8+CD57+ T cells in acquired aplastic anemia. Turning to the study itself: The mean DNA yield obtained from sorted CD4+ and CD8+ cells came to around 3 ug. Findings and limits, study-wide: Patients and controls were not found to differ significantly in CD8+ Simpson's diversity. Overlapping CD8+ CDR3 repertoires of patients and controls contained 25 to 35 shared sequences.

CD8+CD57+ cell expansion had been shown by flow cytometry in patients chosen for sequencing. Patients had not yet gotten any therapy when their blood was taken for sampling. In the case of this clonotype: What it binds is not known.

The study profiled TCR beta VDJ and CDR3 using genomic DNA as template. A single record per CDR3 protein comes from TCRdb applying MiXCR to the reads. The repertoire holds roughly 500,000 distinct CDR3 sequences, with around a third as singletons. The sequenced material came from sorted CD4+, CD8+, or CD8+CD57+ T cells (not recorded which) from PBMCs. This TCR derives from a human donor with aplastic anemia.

CDR3 sequence (DNA): TGTGCCAGCAGCCCCCCGGGGCCTCAGCCCCAGCATTTT. This translates into CASSPPGPQPQHF. The chain joins TRBV7-4 to TRBJ1-5, with a weak D call TRBD1 (5 bases). This CDR3 contains 13 residues. Trimming shortened V by 5 bases and J by 6 bases, and 11 bases separated the two germline ends. Germline loops: CDR1 SGHVT, CDR2 SQSDAQ.